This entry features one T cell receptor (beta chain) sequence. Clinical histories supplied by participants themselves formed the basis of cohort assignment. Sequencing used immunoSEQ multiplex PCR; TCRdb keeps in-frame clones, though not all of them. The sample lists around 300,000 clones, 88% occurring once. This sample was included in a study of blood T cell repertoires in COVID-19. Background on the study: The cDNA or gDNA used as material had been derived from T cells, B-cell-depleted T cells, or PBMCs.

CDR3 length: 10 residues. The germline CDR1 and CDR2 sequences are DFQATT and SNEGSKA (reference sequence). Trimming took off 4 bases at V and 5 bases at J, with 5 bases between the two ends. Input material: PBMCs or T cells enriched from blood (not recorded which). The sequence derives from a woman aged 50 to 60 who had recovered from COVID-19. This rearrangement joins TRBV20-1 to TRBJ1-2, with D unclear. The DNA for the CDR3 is TGCAGTGCTATACAGTATGGCTACACCTTC. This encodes CSAIQYGYTF.